This paragraph covers one TCR beta chain sequence. Antigen unknown. Germline CDR1 and CDR2: SQVTM and ANQGSEA. The CDR3 sequence is 15 residues long. The data were taken from a study of blood T cells in healthy people across ages. General observations from the study: Significant beta diversity loss was already apparent by age approximately 37, declining roughly linearly.

A sample-barcoded 5' primer and a J-beta primer mix were used in a second PCR of about 7 to 11 cycles. Every single cDNA molecule received a tag from a template-switch adaptor with 12 random nucleotides. TCRdb reprocessed the 5' RACE reads via MiXCR and lists one record per CDR3 protein. The repertoire holds 1,500,000 or so distinct CDR3 sequences, with around 40% as singletons. Each sample used at least 6 million PBMCs. With each sample, at least 5 micrograms of total RNA were extracted. Specimen: blood. The clonotype comes from a woman between 18 and 29 years old in good health. V usage is TRBV29-1 and J usage is TRBJ2-4, with 12 bases identical to TRBD2. The J call may be wrong; the DNA end is better matched by TRBJ2-7. The CDR3 coding sequence is TGCAGCGTTGAAGATGGCCTAGCGGGAGGGTACGAGCAGTACTTC. It yields the protein CSVEDGLAGGYEQYF.